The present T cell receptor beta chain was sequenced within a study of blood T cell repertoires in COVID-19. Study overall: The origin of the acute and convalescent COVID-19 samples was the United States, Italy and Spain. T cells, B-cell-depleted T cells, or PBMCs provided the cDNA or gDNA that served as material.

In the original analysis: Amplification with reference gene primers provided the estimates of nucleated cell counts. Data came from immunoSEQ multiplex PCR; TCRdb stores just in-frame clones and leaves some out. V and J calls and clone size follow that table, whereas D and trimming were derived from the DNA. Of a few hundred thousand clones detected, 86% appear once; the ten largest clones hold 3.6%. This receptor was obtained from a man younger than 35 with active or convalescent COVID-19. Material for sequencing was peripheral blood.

The CDR3 loop reads CASRRDSGVRETQYF. CDR3 in DNA: TGTGCCAGCAGGAGGGATTCAGGGGTCCGAGAGACCCAGTACTTC. The genes are TRBV6-5 and TRBJ2-5, with D perhaps TRBD1 (6 bases). The CDR3 is 15 amino acids. The V gene lost 6 bases and the J gene lost 4 bases, with 18 bases spanning the gap. Germline CDR1 and CDR2: MNHEY and SVGAGI.